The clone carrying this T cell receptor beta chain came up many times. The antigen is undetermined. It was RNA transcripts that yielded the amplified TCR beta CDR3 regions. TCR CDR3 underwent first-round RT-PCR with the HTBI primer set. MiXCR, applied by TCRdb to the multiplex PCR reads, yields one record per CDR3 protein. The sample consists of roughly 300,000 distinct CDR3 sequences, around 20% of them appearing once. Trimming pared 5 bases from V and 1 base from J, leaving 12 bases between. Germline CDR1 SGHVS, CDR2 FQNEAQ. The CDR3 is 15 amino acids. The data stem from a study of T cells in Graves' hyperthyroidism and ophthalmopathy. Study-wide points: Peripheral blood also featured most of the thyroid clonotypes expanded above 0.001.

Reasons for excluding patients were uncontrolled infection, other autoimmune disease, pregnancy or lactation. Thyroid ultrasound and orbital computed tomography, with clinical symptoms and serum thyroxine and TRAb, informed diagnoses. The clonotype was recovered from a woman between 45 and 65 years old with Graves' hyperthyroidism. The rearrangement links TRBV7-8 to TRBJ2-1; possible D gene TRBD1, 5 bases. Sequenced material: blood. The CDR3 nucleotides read TGTGCCAGCAGCGTAGTTAGGGGTTCCTACAATGAGCAGTTCTTC. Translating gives CASSVVRGSYNEQFF.